These 25 T cell receptor beta chains were all obtained from the same sample, sequenced in a study of blood T cell repertoires in COVID-19. The assay was immunoSEQ multiplex PCR, and TCRdb's table has in-frame clones only and misses some. The data show about 160,000 clones, 85% to 90% seen once. Sequencing input: PBMCs or T cells enriched from blood (not recorded which). The receptor set was obtained from a woman in her forties or fifties who had recovered from COVID-19.

The table lists this clone with a count of one. This rearrangement joins TRBV9 to TRBJ1-1; D ambiguous. CDR1 is SGDLS and CDR2 is YYNGEE in the germline V gene. V lost 1 base, J lost 1 base, and 11 bases lay in between. The CDR3 is 15 residues long. The CDR3 sequence: CASSVTPRSNTEAFF. Written as DNA, the CDR3 is TGTGCCAGCAGCGTAACGCCGAGGTCGAACACTGAAGCTTTCTTT.

This rearrangement joins TRBV5-6 to TRBJ2-7, with 8 bases lining up with TRBD1. The CDR3 is 15 residues long. Germline values: CDR1 SGHDT, CDR2 YYEEEE. With 2 bases clipped from V and 5 bases from J, the junction kept 9 bases outside the gene matches. The CDR3 protein is CASSFPDRVVNEQYF. The CDR3 DNA sequence: TGTGCCAGCAGCTTTCCGGACAGGGTAGTAAACGAGCAGTACTTC.

The chain uses TRBV5-4 and TRBJ2-3; 9 bases map to TRBD2. The CDR3 runs 15 residues. Germline values: CDR1 SGHNT, CDR2 YYREEE (reference sequence). V trimming: 0 bases; J trimming: 1 base; junction bases outside the gene matches: 0. In nucleotides, the CDR3 is TGTGCCAGCAGCTTGGCTAGCGGGGGCACAGATACGCAGTATTTT. Protein sequence: CASSLASGGTDTQYF.

The rearrangement links TRBV24-1 to TRBJ2-1; TRBD1 matches at 11 bases. Losses at the gene ends were 3 bases for V and 7 bases for J; bases not matched to a gene: 7. The length of the CDR3 is 16 residues. Germline V gives CDR1 KGHDR, CDR2 SFDVKD. DNA for the CDR3: TGTGCCACCAGTGATCTATGGGGACAGGGGGTTAATGAGCAGTTCTTC. It is translated as CATSDLWGQGVNEQFF.

This chain joins TRBV5-6 and TRBJ2-7, with a possible D match to TRBD1 (6 bases). Germline values: CDR1 SGHDT, CDR2 YYEEEE. V lost 1 base, J lost 3 bases, and 11 bases lay in between. The CDR3 sequence is 14 residues long. In DNA form, the CDR3 reads TGTGCCAGCAGCTTGTTGGGACATGGCTACGAGCAGTACTTC. Its translation: CASSLLGHGYEQYF.

V is TRBV25-1 and J is TRBJ2-7; D unclear. Germline V gene data show CDR1 as MGHDK and CDR2 as SYGVNS. V was clipped by 0 bases and J by 8 bases, with 17 bases between them. There are 15 residues in the CDR3. The CDR3 loop is CASSEYPQAPFQQYF. CDR3 nucleotides: TGTGCCAGCAGTGAATATCCCCAGGCACCCTTTCAGCAGTACTTC.

The chain carries TRBV18 and TRBJ1-2; D is unclear. Germline V gene data show CDR1 as KGHSH and CDR2 as LQKENI. V was trimmed by 3 bases and J by 9 bases, leaving 8 bases between them. This CDR3 contains 11 residues. The CDR3 bases are TGTGCCAGCTCACCCCAGGATAGCTACACCTTC. It specifies CASSPQDSYTF.

This sequence joins TRBV10-3 and TRBJ2-3, with TRBD1 matching over 9 bases. CDR1 is ENHRY and CDR2 is SYGVKD in the germline V gene. V was pared by 8 bases and J by 0 bases, with 3 bases of the junction left unmatched. The length of the CDR3 is 14 residues. CDR3 bases: TGTGCCATCGAGGGACAGGGAAGCACAGATACGCAGTATTTT. Its protein is CAIEGQGSTDTQYF.

The rearrangement uses TRBV7-2 and TRBJ2-1; the D gene is possibly TRBD1 (7 bases). The CDR3 is 17 amino acids. V lost 5 bases, J lost 8 bases, and 25 bases lay in between. CDR1 SGHTA and CDR2 FQGNSA come from the germline V gene. The CDR3 sequence is CASSPPGTSRGGDEQFF. DNA of the CDR3: TGTGCCAGCAGCCCCCCCGGGACTTCCCGAGGGGGCGATGAGCAGTTCTTC.

This clone was observed once. The chain links TRBV15 to TRBJ2-7, with D unclear. The ends were cut back, 0 bases at V and 3 bases at J, with 3 bases in the middle. Germline V gives CDR1 LNHNV, CDR2 YYDKDF (reference sequence). CDR3 size: 12 residues. This CDR3 is CATSRDSYEQYF. The CDR3 DNA sequence: TGTGCCACCAGCAGAGACAGCTACGAGCAGTACTTC.

The chain carries TRBV24-1 and TRBJ2-3, with 8 bases matching TRBD2. The CDR3 extends over 18 amino acids. With V trimmed by 5 bases and J by 2 bases, 14 bases remained unmatched. Germline loops: CDR1 KGHDR, CDR2 SFDVKD. DNA for the CDR3: TGTGCCACCAGTGCCAGAGGGAGGGGACTAGGTTCCACAGATACGCAGTATTTT. Residues: CATSARGRGLGSTDTQYF.

The chain links TRBV9 to TRBJ2-3; 11 bases line up with TRBD1. Germline loops: CDR1 SGDLS, CDR2 YYNGEE. This CDR3 spans 18 amino acids. Losses at the gene ends were 3 bases for V and 0 bases for J; bases not matched to a gene: 9. In DNA form, the CDR3 reads TGTGCCAGCAGCGCAAGAGGACAGGGGGCTACTAGCACAGATACGCAGTATTTT. Protein sequence: CASSARGQGATSTDTQYF.

The chain uses TRBV19 and TRBJ2-3; 8 bases map to TRBD2. The J segment lost 5 bases and the V segment lost 7 bases, leaving 5 bases of the junction unmatched. CDR1 and CDR2 from the germline V gene are LNHDA and SQIVND (reference sequence). This CDR3 has 13 amino acids. CDR3 in DNA: TGTGCCAGTAATGTGGCGGGGGGAGATACGCAGTATTTT. Translating it yields CASNVAGGDTQYF.

The V and J genes are TRBV5-1 and TRBJ2-7; 8 nucleotides match TRBD1. Looked up from germline, CDR1 is SGHRS and CDR2 is YFSETQ. The CDR3 is 15 amino acids. The J segment lost 2 bases and the V segment lost 3 bases, leaving 7 bases of the junction unmatched. The CDR3 region has the DNA TGCGCCAGCAGCTCGGGGACAGGTTTAACCTACGAGCAGTACTTC. As protein: CASSSGTGLTYEQYF.

This clone was seen only once. V gene TRBV29-1 combines with J gene TRBJ2-1; 14 nucleotides agree with TRBD2. CDR3 length equals 12 residues. Germline V gives CDR1 SQVTM, CDR2 ANQGSEA. Unmatched junction bases numbered 5, after V lost 7 bases and J lost 12 bases. The CDR3 DNA is TGCAGCGCGGGGACTAGCGGGGGCGGGCAGTTCTTC. This translates into CSAGTSGGGQFF.

This clone has a handful of counts. The V call is TRBV5-6, the J call TRBJ2-4; D call uncertain. Germline V gives CDR1 SGHDT, CDR2 YYEEEE. The CDR3 loop spans 16 amino acids. V gave up 0 bases and J gave up 6 bases, with 16 bases separating them. CDR3 nucleotide sequence: TGTGCCAGCAGCTTGGCGTCGTGGCAGGAAATAAACATTCAGTACTTC. Its translation: CASSLASWQEINIQYF.

This chain joins TRBV7-2 and TRBJ1-5; D uncertain. Germline-derived CDR1 and CDR2 are SGHTA and FQGNSA. With 6 bases removed from V and 4 bases from J, the gap between germline ends came to 16 bases. The CDR3 extends over 15 amino acids. This CDR3 is CASSSLGTANQPQHF. In DNA form, the CDR3 reads TGTGCCAGCAGTTCCCTGGGTACAGCAAATCAGCCCCAGCATTTT.

The V and J genes are TRBV4-2 and TRBJ2-1, with 9 bases identical to TRBD2. The V gene's germline CDR1 is LGHNA and CDR2 YNFKEQ. The CDR3 is made up of 17 amino acids. V was pared by 0 bases and J by 0 bases, with 3 bases of the junction left unmatched. The CDR3 loop reads CASSQESSGDSYNEQFF. The DNA for the CDR3 is TGTGCCAGCAGCCAAGAATCTAGCGGGGACTCCTACAATGAGCAGTTCTTC.

The DNA of the CDR3 is TGTGCCAGTAGTCCTTCGCCGGGACAGGGAGTTCATGGCTACACCTTC. It codes for CASSPSPGQGVHGYTF. The chain has TRBV19 and TRBJ1-2; the match to TRBD1 covers 9 bases. Trimming at V came to 5 bases and at J to 6 bases, leaving 13 bases not matched to a gene. This CDR3 is 16 amino acids long. Looked up from germline, CDR1 is LNHDA and CDR2 is SQIVND (reference sequence). Full variable domain (outside the CDR3, taken from reference TRBV19 and TRBJ1-2): DGGITQSPKYLFRKEGQNVTLSCEQNLNHDAMYWYRQDPGQGLRLIYYSQIVNDFQKGDIAEGYSVSREKKESFPLTVTSAQKNPTAFYLCASSPSPGQGVHGYTFGSGTRLTVV.

This clone appeared once. This chain connects TRBV7-3 to TRBJ2-6, with TRBD1 matching 9 bases. Trimming took 5 bases from V and 1 from J; bases not matched to a gene: 6. Germline assignment: CDR1 SGHTA and CDR2 FQGTGA. CDR3 length: 17 residues. CDR3 residues: CASSLQQGASGANVLTF. CDR3 coding DNA: TGTGCCAGCAGCCTGCAACAGGGGGCGTCTGGGGCCAACGTCCTGACTTTC.

This chain uses TRBV11-2 with TRBJ2-3, with 7 nucleotides matching TRBD1. CDR3 length: 16 amino acids. Germline loops: CDR1 SGHAT, CDR2 FQNNGV. With V trimmed by 5 bases and J by 1 base, 9 bases remained unmatched. The CDR3 region is CASSRGKGAGTDTQYF. CDR3 bases: TGTGCCAGCAGCCGAGGGAAGGGGGCCGGCACAGATACGCAGTATTTT.

The genes are TRBV6-5 and TRBJ1-2, with 7 bases that match TRBD1. Germline assignment: CDR1 MNHEY and CDR2 SVGAGI. The CDR3 is 14 residues long. V shed 9 bases, J shed 4 bases, and the junction held 11 bases outside the gene matches. DNA for the CDR3: TGTGCCAGTAGTACCGCAGGGGGGTCCTATGGCTACACCTTC. Its translation is CASSTAGGSYGYTF.

V gene TRBV27 combines with J gene TRBJ1-5, with D possibly matching TRBD1 (5 bases). The germline V gene encodes CDR1 MNHEY and CDR2 SMNVEV (reference sequence). V shed 0 bases and J shed 7 bases, with 16 bases lying between them. CDR3 length equals 16 residues. CDR3 in amino acids: CASSLSPLQGFQPQHF. CDR3 DNA sequence: TGTGCCAGCAGTTTATCCCCGTTGCAGGGATTCCAGCCCCAGCATTTT.

The V gene is TRBV6-5, the J gene TRBJ2-7; 7 bases match TRBD2. CDR1 and CDR2 from the germline V gene are MNHEY and SVGAGI. The CDR3 is 13 residues long. V was clipped by 5 bases and J by 2 bases; unmatched bases: 3. The CDR3, as DNA: TGTGCCAGCAGTCTTGGACTAGCCTACGAGCAGTACTTC. Translating it yields CASSLGLAYEQYF.

The chain joins TRBV6-5 to TRBJ1-2; D may be TRBD1 (5 bases). This CDR3 comprises 14 residues. CDR1 is MNHEY, CDR2 SVGAGI, per germline. The germline V and J ends were trimmed by 2 bases and 5 bases, with 12 bases remaining between them. CDR3: CASSYAGGVYGYTF. CDR3 nucleotide sequence: TGTGCCAGCAGTTACGCGGGGGGGGTGTATGGCTACACCTTC.